The 26 T cell receptor beta chains below all came from one sample that was sequenced in a study of spatial heterogeneity in lung cancer. Study findings and constraints: Higher tumor mutation counts went along with higher counts of expanded intratumoral alpha and beta TCRs.

No antigens are known for them. The time point here: sample taken at primary tumor resection. TCRdb ran MiXCR on the 5' RACE reads and lists one entry per CDR3 protein. The sample lists fewer than 7,000 distinct CDR3 sequences; about 7.7% were seen once. The material sequenced was lung tumor tissue, taken at surgery. These receptors all stem from a female donor with early-stage non-small cell lung cancer.

This clonotype came up many times. As an off-target read in a library built for alpha chains, this beta chain has a frequency of little significance. This chain links TRBV3-1 with TRBJ2-1, with D possibly TRBD1 on 5 matching bases. Between the trimmed V and J ends, which lost 4 bases and 10 bases, there was a span of 14 bases. The length of the CDR3 is 13 residues. Germline loops: CDR1 LGHDT, CDR2 YNNKEL (reference sequence). Here the CDR3 DNA reads TGTGCCAGCAGCCGGGGCCCGACTGGGGAGCAGTTCTTC. This sequence encodes CASSRGPTGEQFF.

By proportion, this clonotype is medium-sized (0.01 to 0.1%). Found in a library prepared for alpha chains, this beta chain is an off-target read, and its abundance has little meaning. The genes are TRBV28 and TRBJ1-1; a possible D gene is TRBD1 (6 bases). CDR3 length equals 14 residues. Germline CDR1 is MDHEN and CDR2 is SYDVKM. V dropped 6 bases and J dropped 2 bases, with 13 bases sitting between them. The CDR3 DNA reads as TGTGCCAGCAGAGGACTACAGGGTAACACTGAAGCTTTCTTT. Translating it yields CASRGLQGNTEAFF.

This clonotype was found many times. This beta chain is a stray read from a library made for alpha chains; its abundance is not meaningful. The rearrangement links TRBV7-9 to TRBJ1-1; D not certain. This CDR3 spans 15 amino acids. Germline CDR1 reads SEHNR; CDR2 reads FQNEAQ (reference sequence). V lost 0 bases to trimming and J lost 2 bases, with 10 bases between them. The DNA of the CDR3 is TGTGCCAGCAGCTTAGCGGGTCTGACCAACACTGAAGCTTTCTTT. Translating it yields CASSLAGLTNTEAFF. Full variable domain (remainder filled in from reference TRBV7-9 and TRBJ1-1): DTGVSQNPRHKITKRGQNVTFRCDPISEHNRLYWYRQTLGQGPEFLTYFQNEAQLEKSRLLSDRFSAERPKGSFSTLEIQRTEQGDSAMYLCASSLAGLTNTEAFFGQGTRLTVV.

By sample fraction, this clonotype is medium-sized. This beta chain is off target for a library built for alpha chains, so its abundance means little. The chain recombines TRBV3-1 with TRBJ1-1, with D maybe TRBD1 (5 bases). This CDR3 comprises 12 residues. Germline CDR1 LGHDT, CDR2 YNNKEL (reference sequence). V was clipped by 3 bases and J by 8 bases, with 10 bases between them. The CDR3, as DNA: TGTGCCAGCAGCCACACGGGACCCGAAGCTTTCTTT. Amino acids: CASSHTGPEAFF.

On this clonotype: Because this beta chain is a stray read in a library intended to capture alpha chains, its abundance should not be given much weight. The rearrangement links TRBV6-6 to TRBJ2-1; D unclear. The CDR3 has 14 amino acids. Germline lookup yields CDR1 MNHNY and CDR2 SVGAGI (reference sequence). The germline V and J ends were trimmed by 0 bases and 10 bases, with 13 bases remaining between them. The CDR3 sequence: CASSYSLDSGEQFF. In nucleotides, the CDR3 is TGTGCCAGCAGTTACTCTTTAGACTCCGGGGAGCAGTTCTTC.

This clonotype ranks as medium-sized (0.01 to 0.1%). This beta chain slipped into a library made for alpha chains as a stray read, so its size is not meaningful. The chain joins TRBV13 to TRBJ2-7; 7 bases align to TRBD1. Germline V gives CDR1 PRHDT, CDR2 FYEKMQ (reference sequence). There are 14 residues in the CDR3. V shed 0 bases, J shed 3 bases, and the junction held 2 bases outside the gene matches. The CDR3 reads CASSLGNRGYEQYF. The CDR3 DNA reads TGTGCCAGCAGCTTAGGCAACAGGGGCTACGAGCAGTACTTC.

About this clonotype itself: As an off-target read in a library built for alpha chains, this beta chain has a frequency of little significance. The chain uses TRBV3-1 and TRBJ2-7, with TRBD1 matching 7 bases. The CDR3 loop spans 15 amino acids. V lost 1 base, J lost 1 base, and 4 bases stayed unmatched. Germline assignment: CDR1 LGHDT and CDR2 YNNKEL (reference sequence). This CDR3 is CASSQGTTGSYEQYF. DNA for the CDR3: TGTGCCAGCAGCCAAGGGACGACAGGGTCCTACGAGCAGTACTTC.

By share, this clonotype counts as medium-sized. Being off target in a library aimed at alpha chains, this beta chain has a size of little meaning. The rearrangement joins TRBV5-1 to TRBJ2-3; D is unresolved. CDR1 and CDR2 (germline): SGHRS, YFSETQ. V gave up 0 bases and J gave up 2 bases, with 13 bases separating them. This CDR3 comprises 16 residues. CDR3 loop: CASSLVAGSSTDTQYF. The CDR3 nucleotides read TGCGCCAGCAGCTTGGTGGCAGGCTCATCCACAGATACGCAGTATTTT. Full variable domain (missing parts from reference TRBV5-1 and TRBJ2-3): KAGVTQTPRYLIKTRGQQVTLSCSPISGHRSVSWYQQTPGQGLQFLFEYFSETQRNKGNFPGRFSGRQFSNSRSEMNVSTLELGDSALYLCASSLVAGSSTDTQYFGPGTRLTVL.

This clonotype was detected many times. This beta chain is off target for a library built for alpha chains, so its abundance means little. The rearrangement joins TRBV12-3 or TRBV12-4 to TRBJ2-2, with TRBD2 matching over 9 bases. The CDR3 has 17 amino acids. The trim removed 5 bases at V and 10 bases at J, leaving 17 bases unmatched. CDR3 loop: CASSNHRAGGTPEELFF. The CDR3 DNA reads as TGTGCCAGCAGTAACCATCGAGCGGGAGGTACACCGGAGGAGCTGTTTTTT.

In this sample, this clonotype turned up many times. The library was built for alpha chains, so this beta chain is an off-target read and its size means little. This rearrangement joins TRBV12-3 or TRBV12-4 to TRBJ2-3; tentative D call: TRBD2 (7 bases). The CDR3 is 15 residues long. V was pared by 0 bases and J by 2 bases, with 9 bases between. The CDR3 loop is CASSLAGGHTDTQYF. CDR3 in DNA: TGTGCCAGCAGTTTAGCGGGGGGGCACACAGATACGCAGTATTTT.

This clonotype has a single count. The library was prepared for alpha chains; this beta chain is a stray read, so its frequency means little. The V call is TRBV7-7, the J call TRBJ2-5; 7 positions match TRBD1. The ends lost 1 base at V and 1 base at J; junction bases unmatched: 3. The CDR3 sequence is 15 residues long. The V gene's germline CDR1 is SSHAT and CDR2 FNYEAQ (reference sequence). The CDR3 sequence: CASSLVGGLQETQYF. The DNA of the CDR3 is TGTGCCAGCAGCTTAGTAGGGGGCCTCCAAGAGACCCAGTACTTC.

This clonotype counts as medium-sized. This beta chain was picked up by a library intended for alpha chains and is off target, so its count carries little meaning. The CDR3 DNA follows: TGTGCCAGCAGCATAGACCGGACAGGGGGCGAAGCTTTCTTT. Amino acids: CASSIDRTGGEAFF. The gene calls are TRBV5-6 and TRBJ1-1; 11 nucleotides match TRBD1. Trimming at V came to 4 bases and at J to 8 bases, leaving 7 bases not matched to a gene. The CDR3 length is 14 residues. Per the germline V gene, CDR1 is SGHDT and CDR2 is YYEEEE.

In its sample, this clonotype was seen many times. In a library made to pick up alpha chains, this beta chain is a stray read with a size that means little. CDR3 nucleotide sequence: TGCAGCGCTGGTGAAGAGACCCAGTACTTC. It is translated as CSAGEETQYF. J is TRBJ2-5 and V is TRBV29-1; D not resolved. The CDR3 totals 10 residues. Trimming pared 7 bases from V and 3 bases from J, leaving 6 bases between. The V gene's germline CDR1 is SQVTM and CDR2 ANQGSEA.

This clonotype has ten or more counts. This beta chain is an off-target read within a library intended for alpha chains, so its frequency means little. The genes are TRBV7-9 and TRBJ2-7; 10 bases fit TRBD1. The germline V gene has CDR1 SEHNR and CDR2 FQNEAQ (reference sequence). V lost 3 bases, J lost 5 bases, and 4 bases stayed unmatched. This CDR3 spans 14 amino acids. The CDR3 loop is CASSFPGQGNEQYF. DNA of the CDR3: TGTGCCAGCAGCTTTCCGGGACAGGGGAACGAGCAGTACTTC.

This clonotype has at least ten counts. Because the library targeted alpha chains, this beta chain is an off-target read whose size means little. The CDR3 region is CASSQPPRGRELDTGELFF. In DNA form, the CDR3 reads TGCGCCAGCAGCCAGCCCCCCAGGGGGCGGGAATTGGACACCGGGGAGCTGTTTTTT. V gene TRBV5-1 combines with J gene TRBJ2-2, with 8 bases matching TRBD1. This CDR3 comprises 19 residues. Germline values: CDR1 SGHRS, CDR2 YFSETQ. V lost 4 bases, J lost 3 bases, and 17 bases stayed unmatched.

By share, this clonotype ranks as medium-sized. This beta chain came through as a stray read in a library set up for alpha chains, and its size says little. V is TRBV28 and J is TRBJ1-1; a weak D match, TRBD1 (5 bases). V was pared by 6 bases and J by 2 bases, with 13 bases between. CDR1 is MDHEN and CDR2 is SYDVKM in the germline V gene. The CDR3 consists of 14 residues. This chain's CDR3 is CASRELQGNTEAFF. CDR3 in DNA: TGTGCCAGCAGAGAACTTCAGGGTAACACTGAAGCTTTCTTT.

This clonotype counts as medium-sized. The library was built for alpha chains, so this beta chain is an off-target read and its size means little. The rearrangement uses TRBV18 and TRBJ1-3, with a weak D call TRBD1 (5 bases). V was cut by 2 bases and J by 0 bases, with 11 bases left in between. The germline V gene encodes CDR1 KGHSH and CDR2 LQKENI. The CDR3 covers 16 residues. CDR3 nucleotide sequence: TGTGCCAGCTCACCAAATGACAGCGGCTCTGGAAACACCATATATTTT. Translating gives CASSPNDSGSGNTIYF.

This clonotype was seen ten or more times. This beta chain is a stray sequence in a library constructed for alpha chains; its clone size is not meaningful. CDR3 sequence (DNA): TGTGCCAGCAGCCAAAGGGACCAGTTGCGCAATGAGCAGTTCTTC. Translating it yields CASSQRDQLRNEQFF. The chain carries TRBV14 and TRBJ2-1; TRBD1 or TRBD2 may be the D gene (5 bases each). Germline V gives CDR1 SGHDN, CDR2 FVKESK. The CDR3 is made up of 15 amino acids. Trimming left V 2 bases short and J 6 bases short, with 14 bases between.

This clonotype is categorized as medium-sized (0.01 to 0.1%). For a library built for alpha chains, this beta chain is a stray read; little rests on its size. The chain joins TRBV19 to TRBJ2-7; TRBD1 or TRBD2 may be the D gene (5 bases each). The V gene lost 3 bases and the J gene lost 1 base, with 7 bases spanning the gap. This CDR3 has 13 residues. Per the germline V gene, CDR1 is LNHDA and CDR2 is SQIVND (reference sequence). The CDR3 nucleotides are TGTGCCAGTAGTATTGAGGGGTCCTACGAGCAGTACTTC. It encodes CASSIEGSYEQYF.

Points on this clonotype: Because the library targeted alpha chains, this beta chain is an off-target read whose size means little. This chain uses TRBV5-1 with TRBJ2-6; 7 bases line up with TRBD1. Germline V gives CDR1 SGHRS, CDR2 YFSETQ. This CDR3 contains 15 residues. V dropped 2 bases and J dropped 3; count of bases not matched to a gene: 2. The CDR3 region is CASSFNRGGANVLTF. Written as DNA, the CDR3 is TGCGCCAGCAGCTTTAACAGGGGTGGGGCCAACGTCCTGACTTTC.

This clonotype has at least ten counts. Since the library was made to target alpha chains, this beta chain is a stray read and its abundance is not meaningful. This rearrangement joins TRBV4-3 to TRBJ2-1; 7 positions match TRBD1. Germline values: CDR1 LGHNA, CDR2 YSLEER. Trimming cost V 2 bases and J 6 bases; bases outside gene matches: 13. The CDR3 length is 17 residues. CDR3: CASSQNRGAMAGNEQFF. In DNA form, the CDR3 reads TGCGCCAGCAGCCAAAACAGGGGAGCCATGGCAGGCAATGAGCAGTTCTTC.

This clonotype was observed many times. This beta chain was picked up by a library intended for alpha chains and is off target, so its count carries little meaning. This rearrangement joins TRBV5-1 to TRBJ2-2, with a weak D call TRBD1 (5 bases). Germline V gene lookup returns CDR1 SGHRS and CDR2 YFSETQ. This CDR3 has 13 residues. V lost 3 bases to trimming and J lost 4 bases, with 7 bases between them. CDR3 DNA sequence: TGCGCCAGCAGCTGGGGCAGCACCGGGGAGCTGTTTTTT. Translating gives CASSWGSTGELFF.

Regarding this clonotype: Since it is a stray read in a library aimed at alpha chains, this beta chain has a size that is not meaningful. The chain has TRBV9 and TRBJ2-7; possibly TRBD1 for D (6 bases). V lost 0 bases and J 0 bases, leaving 10 bases between the germline ends. Per germline, CDR1 SGDLS and CDR2 YYNGEE. The CDR3 has 15 residues. CDR3 coding DNA: TGTGCCAGCAGCGTAGGGGGACACGGCTCCTACGAGCAGTACTTC. Translating it yields CASSVGGHGSYEQYF.

This clonotype is medium-sized (0.01 to 0.1%) in the sample. This beta chain is an off-target read within a library intended for alpha chains, so its frequency means little. DNA for the CDR3: TGTGCCAGTACCGACAGCTTTTACAATGAGCAGTTCTTC. Its translation is CASTDSFYNEQFF. This rearrangement joins TRBV19 to TRBJ2-1; tentatively, D is TRBD1 (5 bases). The CDR3 sequence is 13 residues long. Trimming left V 7 bases short and J 4 bases short, with 11 bases between. Germline values: CDR1 LNHDA, CDR2 SQIVND (reference sequence).

This clonotype was seen many times. Because this beta chain is a stray read in a library intended to capture alpha chains, its abundance should not be given much weight. In DNA, the CDR3 is TGCAGTGCTAGAGATGCCCTGGACAGGGGGTATGGCTACACCTTC. Translated: CSARDALDRGYGYTF. The V gene is TRBV20-1, the J gene TRBJ1-2; 10 nucleotides align to TRBD1. The germline V gene has CDR1 DFQATT and CDR2 SNEGSKA (reference sequence). Trimming cost V 0 bases and J 5 bases; bases outside gene matches: 6. The CDR3 is made up of 15 amino acids.

This clonotype is labeled as medium-sized. Because this beta chain is a stray read in a library intended to capture alpha chains, its abundance should not be given much weight. V usage is TRBV28 and J usage is TRBJ1-2; 8 nucleotides align to TRBD1. V shed 2 bases, J shed 8 bases, and the junction held 10 bases outside the gene matches. The CDR3 has 15 amino acids. CDR1 and CDR2 (germline): MDHEN, SYDVKM. CDR3 sequence: CASSLHGQGRNGYTF. CDR3 DNA sequence: TGTGCCAGCAGTTTACACGGACAGGGAAGAAACGGCTACACCTTC.